This T cell receptor (beta chain) was sequenced during a study of cytomegalovirus exposure and HLA in healthy donors (dated by TCRdb to 2016 to 2017). Background for the entire study: In an earlier analysis of several hundred of the donors, 276 Gb of sequence data and some 120 million unique TCR beta sequences from about 179 million T cells were reported. Roughly 290 gigabases of sequencing data and approximately 91 million unique TCR sequences made up an early release that covered roughly 670 HLA-typed donors. Typing coverage varied by locus: roughly 629-640 donors for A, B, C, DRB1 and DQB1; approximately 520 for DQA1; more than 600 for DPA1; 450 to 480 for DPB1. A later analysis re-examined previously published TCR beta repertoires from about 700 donors and added high-resolution HLA genotyping to investigate patterns of TCR occurrence. The study aimed to test whether cataloging public T cell receptors could reveal signatures of past pathogen exposure. To predict cytomegalovirus infection status, the study brought together high-throughput TCR immunosequencing, statistical association of individual TCRs with disease status, and machine learning. HLA typing covered class I and class II loci at four-digit resolution. About 5 DR-DQ haplotypes were handled as single units for association and clustering, since linkage in the cohort was strong. An earlier analysis of roughly 600 of the donors used high-throughput TCR beta sequencing to judge whether each TCR beta V gene segment behaved as functional or pseudogenic. Using immunosequencing, the study profiled T cell repertoires from 640 or so subjects and related those repertoires to cytomegalovirus serostatus. Every discovery cohort repertoire had been produced on one sequencing platform. The later analysis used no new phenotypic data to find candidate immune exposures, relying instead on TCR beta sequences and their occurrence across donors. On average, around 240,000 unique TCR beta nucleotide sequences were sequenced per donor among roughly 430 genotyped donors of the cohort, with roughly 18% of those sequences being non-productive. A later genetic analysis used genome-wide SNP genotypes for about 60% of the roughly 700 donors, treating that subset as a discovery cohort. A separate validation cohort of 100 to 150 different subjects was used in addition to the approximately 640-subject first cohort. Donor age, sex, ethnicity and CMV serostatus were collected together with the repertoire data. Among the roughly 400 genotyped donors, approximately 82% belonged to the genetic ancestry cluster associated with self-reported Caucasian donors. Summary of the overall study and its limitations: In a later genetic analysis, a missense DCLRE1C variant was associated with V-gene and J-gene trimming of TCR beta chains, and the association was replicated in an independent cohort. Because some donors lacked HLA typing at each locus, the association tests relied only on the typed subset. The sequencing pipeline was judged likely to have produced a cluster of highly shared sequence variants as a technical artifact. An earlier analysis of 587 of the donors showed that most TCR beta V segments appeared in productive rearrangements either about 87% or about 30% of the time, which broadly matched IMGT annotations. In vitro tests confirmed that a few of the cytomegalovirus-associated TCR beta chains recognize cytomegalovirus antigens. Linkage disequilibrium might explain the correlated functional status among segregating V segments, but an unknown experimental factor could not be ruled out. In a later analysis, TCR association rates were found to vary across HLA loci, with the most associated TCRs seen for DRB1 alleles and the fewest for HLA-C alleles. Most TCR sequences were observed very rarely across donors, whereas some public TCRs were present in many individuals. This cohort had only TCR beta chains sequenced, and the lack of alpha or paired-chain data limited which features could be detected. CMV serostatus was the only immune exposure information available for the cohort. Some IMGT-functional V segments, including TRBV6-2 and TRBV6-3, could not be distinguished by the 87-base-pair reads and were therefore excluded. The earlier analysis of about 600 of the donors excluded about 16 rarely observed V segments, including chromosome 9 orphons, because counts were too low. In a later analysis, most CMV-associated TCR beta chains were found to appear HLA-restricted, with HLA associations seemingly driven largely by CMV exposure. A further reported finding was that TCR beta sequences accurately predicted the HLA-A and HLA-B alleles for most subjects in the first cohort. In a later analysis, several top co-occurrence clusters were reported to appear linked to parvovirus B19, influenza, CMV and Epstein-Barr virus. Presence/absence analyses assumed roughly uniform sequencing depth across donors, an assumption that may not hold. In both the original and validation cohorts, the classifier was reported to diagnose cytomegalovirus status with high specificity and sensitivity. It was suggested by the authors that the approach could potentially be generalized to other disease states and immunological phenotypes. When HLA alleles, especially DR and DQ, strongly co-occurred, attributing TCR associations to individual alleles was difficult. In a later analysis, some 17,000 TCR beta sequences were associated with specific HLA alleles at a false discovery rate of 0.05. In a later genetic analysis, fewer N-insertions in productive TCRs were reported among donors in an Asian-associated ancestry cluster than the roughly 700-donor mean. A total of roughly 160 TCR beta chains were listed by the study as associated with cytomegalovirus. Compared with equally common non-associated chains, HLA-associated TCR beta chains in a later analysis were more clonally expanded and had lower generation probabilities.

The cohort consisted of 600 or so healthy bone marrow donors. At the time of sampling, all cohort members were nominally healthy, though unrecorded immune exposures were likely present. The donor was CMV seronegative and belonged to the group of roughly 330 seronegative cohort members. Every donor gave a peripheral blood sample, and the peripheral blood mononuclear cells from that sample were used for TCR beta sequencing. The Qiagen DNeasy Blood Extraction Kit was used to extract genomic DNA from the blood cell samples. Comments on this clone: Which antigen it targets is not known. No clone much larger than this one lies a single base away; base qualities are absent.

Library prep was done by the immunoSEQ multiplex PCR assay. A mixture of 60 forward primers for TCR Vbeta segments and 13 reverse primers for TCR Jbeta segments was used in the multiplex PCR. The CDR3 region of rearranged TCR beta genes was amplified from genomic DNA with a multiplex PCR assay. The amplified TCR beta libraries were sequenced on the Illumina HiSeq System as 87-base-pair reads. As for how the authors treated the data: A later analysis counted about 76 million unique TCR beta chains across the 550 to 800 repertoires, and roughly 9.9 million of these chains were shared by at least two donors. To remove PCR and sequencing errors, raw reads were error-corrected and collapsed into unique sequences using a nearest-neighbor algorithm that merged closely related sequences. V, D and J gene segments were assigned by aligning CDR3 sequences to IMGT reference sequences. For a sequence to be retained, a match of at least six nucleotides was required to both a V gene segment and a J gene segment. A rearrangement was called productive if the CDR3 had no stop codons and remained in frame with V and J, and every other rearrangement was called non-productive. CDR3 was defined by IMGT convention, running from the second conserved V-encoded cysteine to the conserved J-encoded phenylalanine. The earlier analysis of a few hundred of the donors excluded any sequence lacking an unambiguous match to a single V gene segment. In an earlier analysis of approximately 560 of the donors, a V segment was called functional when productive rearrangements were above 56.7%, and segregating when the standard deviation between donors exceeded 5%. To diagnose cytomegalovirus status from the catalog of TCR beta chain sequences, a statistical classification framework was built. In a later analysis, TCR nucleotide sequences were compared against IMGT/GENE-DB human TR gene sequences so that V and J genes could be assigned. A later analysis assigned CDR3 sequences and most-parsimonious VDJ recombination scenarios with the TCRdist pipeline. A later analysis defined each TCR beta chain by its CDR3 amino acid sequence plus V-gene family, and excluded reads lacking a unique V-gene family. As a way to deal with suspected cross-contamination and a sequencing artifact, a later analysis dropped hundreds of nucleotide sequences that were highly shared and had low generation probability. A later analysis calculated a clonal expansion index for each public chain from normalized within-repertoire ranks of inferred template counts. A later analysis computed generation probabilities with a VDJ recombination model fitted to out-of-frame rearrangements, and checked the results against IGoR. In a later analysis, hypergeometric tests were used to score TCR-TCR, TCR-HLA and TCR-CMV co-occurrence, with a repertoire-size bias correction applied to TCR pairs. To estimate false discovery rates, a later analysis permuted the HLA or CMV assignments 20 times. A later analysis grouped co-occurring TCRs with DBSCAN, adding TCRdist sequence similarity when clustering within HLA-allele-positive subsets. Repertoires with fewer than 30,000 or more than 120,000 public chains, plus five repertoires with anomalous nucleotide sharing, were excluded from co-occurrence clustering. TCRdb stores this immuneACCESS table with in-frame sequences only. Part of the clones is absent; in the studies checked, under half of the shortfall reflects unresolved V genes, and no reason is known for the rest. For V, J and clone size, that table is used; D and trimming come from the DNA. The sample table lists around 130,000 clones, roughly four fifths of them with a count of one. The ten largest make up around 1.8% of the sample.

The CDR3 contains 11 residues, cysteine and phenylalanine counted. Only the CDR3 portion is preserved as DNA: 33 bases, with reading frame beginning at the first base. CDR1 LNHDA and CDR2 SQIVND are derived from the germline V gene (reference sequence). The material sequenced was PBMCs. This receptor was identified in a woman in her forties or fifties in good health and CMV-seronegative. The chain employs TRBV19 and TRBJ2-1; the best D guess is TRBD2, with 6 bases matching. The nucleotides are TGTGCGGGGGGAGGCTACAATGAGCAGTTCTTC. Translation gives CAGGGYNEQFF.